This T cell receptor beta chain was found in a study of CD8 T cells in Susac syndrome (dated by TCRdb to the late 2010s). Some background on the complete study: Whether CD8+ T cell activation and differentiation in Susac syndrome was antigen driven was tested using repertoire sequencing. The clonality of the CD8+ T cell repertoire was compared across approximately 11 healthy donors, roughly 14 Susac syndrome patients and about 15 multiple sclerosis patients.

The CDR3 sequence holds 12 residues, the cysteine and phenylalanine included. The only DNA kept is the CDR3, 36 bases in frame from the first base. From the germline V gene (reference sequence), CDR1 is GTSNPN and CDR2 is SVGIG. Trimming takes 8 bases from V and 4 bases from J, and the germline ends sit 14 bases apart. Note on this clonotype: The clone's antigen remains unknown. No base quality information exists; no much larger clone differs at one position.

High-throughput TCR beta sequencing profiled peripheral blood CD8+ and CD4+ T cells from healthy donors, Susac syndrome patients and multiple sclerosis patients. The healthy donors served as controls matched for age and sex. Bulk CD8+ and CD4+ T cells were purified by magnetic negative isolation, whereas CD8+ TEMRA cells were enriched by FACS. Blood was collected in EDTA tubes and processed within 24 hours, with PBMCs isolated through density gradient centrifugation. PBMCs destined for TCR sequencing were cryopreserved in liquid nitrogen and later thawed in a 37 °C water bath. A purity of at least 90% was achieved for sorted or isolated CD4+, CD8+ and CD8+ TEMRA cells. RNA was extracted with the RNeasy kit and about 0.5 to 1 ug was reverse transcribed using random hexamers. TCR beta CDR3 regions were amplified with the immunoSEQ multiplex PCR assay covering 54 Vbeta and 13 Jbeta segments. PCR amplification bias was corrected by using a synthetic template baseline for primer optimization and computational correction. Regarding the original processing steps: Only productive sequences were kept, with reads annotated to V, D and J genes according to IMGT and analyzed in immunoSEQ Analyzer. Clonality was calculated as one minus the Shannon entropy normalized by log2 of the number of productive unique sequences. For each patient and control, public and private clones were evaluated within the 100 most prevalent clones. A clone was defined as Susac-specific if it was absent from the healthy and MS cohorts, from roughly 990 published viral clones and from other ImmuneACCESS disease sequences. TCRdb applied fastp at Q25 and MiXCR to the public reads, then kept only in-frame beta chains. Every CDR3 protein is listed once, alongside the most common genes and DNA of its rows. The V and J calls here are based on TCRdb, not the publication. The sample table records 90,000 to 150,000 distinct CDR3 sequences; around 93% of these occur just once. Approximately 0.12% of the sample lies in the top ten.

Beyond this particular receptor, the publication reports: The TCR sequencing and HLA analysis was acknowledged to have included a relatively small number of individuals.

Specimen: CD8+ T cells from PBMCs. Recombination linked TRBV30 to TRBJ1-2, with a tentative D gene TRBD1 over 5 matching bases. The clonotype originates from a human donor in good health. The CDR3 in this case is CAGSGTGYGYTF. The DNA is TGTGCCGGGTCAGGGACCGGCTATGGCTACACCTTC.